One and the same sample provided the 8 T cell receptor beta chains below, sequenced in a study of shared clonotypes between healthy human individuals. Sequencing was performed with immunoSEQ multiplex PCR; in TCRdb, only in-frame clones are kept and a portion is missing. Among approximately 510,000 clones listed, about four fifths were seen once. The sample consisted of PBMCs. The origin of the receptors is a woman aged 40 to 49 in good health. Some clones in this sample may be carry-over from other donors' samples.

The rearrangement joins TRBV28 to TRBJ1-4, with 7 bases identical to TRBD1. The germline CDR1 and CDR2 sequences are MDHEN and SYDVKM. The junction had 9 bases not matched to a gene; V was cut back by 6 bases and J by 8 bases. There are 14 residues in the CDR3. In DNA form, the CDR3 reads TGTGCCAGCAGGTCAGGGGGGTCTAGGGAAAAACTGTTTTTT. Translation gives CASRSGGSREKLFF.

The chain has TRBV11-2 and TRBJ2-6, with D possibly matching TRBD1 (6 bases). V was clipped by 4 bases and J by 4 bases, with 11 bases between them. The CDR3 is 15 amino acids. In germline, CDR1 is SGHAT, CDR2 FQNNGV. The CDR3 DNA reads as TGTGCCAGCAGCTCATGGGACACCGGGGCCAACGTCCTGACTTTC. It is translated as CASSSWDTGANVLTF.

The CDR3 DNA follows: TGTGCCAGCAGTTTACCGACCCTCGACAGGGGTCTGAGCTCCTACGAGCAGTACTTC. Its protein is CASSLPTLDRGLSSYEQYF. V usage is TRBV28 and J usage is TRBJ2-7, with 8 nucleotides matching TRBD1. This CDR3 is built from 19 residues. The V and J ends lost 2 bases and 0 bases, in that order; junction bases with no gene match: 15. CDR1 MDHEN and CDR2 SYDVKM come from the germline V gene.

This clone has a single count. The chain links TRBV18 to TRBJ2-1; D is unresolved. Germline values: CDR1 KGHSH, CDR2 LQKENI. V lost 5 bases, J lost 4 bases, and 9 bases lay in between. The CDR3 covers 13 residues. CDR3 region: CASSTDAYNEQFF. CDR3 DNA sequence: TGTGCCAGCTCAACGGACGCATACAATGAGCAGTTCTTC.

V is TRBV28 and J is TRBJ2-5; 9 nucleotides align to TRBD1. The germline CDR1 and CDR2 sequences are MDHEN and SYDVKM. The trim removed 6 bases at V and 3 bases at J, leaving 8 bases unmatched. CDR3 length: 15 amino acids. CDR3 residues: CASSPHRGRKETQYF. The CDR3 bases are TGTGCCAGCAGCCCCCACAGGGGGCGTAAAGAGACCCAGTACTTC.

The J gene is TRBJ1-5, the V gene TRBV28, with TRBD1 matching over 9 bases. The CDR3 extends over 14 amino acids. Germline V gives CDR1 MDHEN, CDR2 SYDVKM. The J segment lost 7 bases and the V segment lost 2 bases, leaving 3 bases of the junction unmatched. The CDR3 nucleotides read TGTGCCAGCAGTTTAGGGACAGGGCACCAGCCCCAGCATTTT. It yields the protein CASSLGTGHQPQHF.

The V call is TRBV6-1, the J call TRBJ1-2; D not resolved. The CDR3 is made up of 15 amino acids. With 1 base removed from V and 4 bases from J, the gap between germline ends came to 13 bases. The germline V gene has CDR1 MNHNS and CDR2 SASEGT. The CDR3 coding sequence is TGTGCCAGCAGTGAAGGGTCGTCGGAGAGCTATGGCTACACCTTC. Translation: CASSEGSSESYGYTF.

The chain couples TRBV14 to TRBJ2-3; 8 bases fit TRBD2. This CDR3 region has 16 residues. With 3 bases clipped from V and 3 bases from J, the junction kept 8 bases outside the gene matches. Germline CDR1 is SGHDN and CDR2 is FVKESK. The CDR3 region has the DNA TGTGCCAGCAGCCATGCTTTAGCGGGGAGGACAGATACGCAGTATTTT. Protein product: CASSHALAGRTDTQYF.